The 15 T cell receptor beta chains reported below all come from one sample, sequenced in a study of T cell responses to AZD1222 COVID-19 vaccine (dated by TCRdb to the early 2020s). The label giving this sample's time point can be read as: about 28 days (+/-7) after the second vaccine dose. Library construction relied on the immunoSEQ multiplex PCR assay. As stored in TCRdb, this immuneACCESS dataset retains in-frame rearrangements with V and J assigned. A fraction of the clones does not appear; measured against another copy, unresolved V genes explain less than half of the discrepancy, and the remainder lacks a known reason. This sample comprises tens of thousands of clones, approximately 83% of them detected only once. The ten most abundant clones make up roughly a tenth of the sample. The source material was peripheral blood, sampled 28 days after the second AZD1222 dose. These receptors were collected from an adult who received the AZD1222 COVID-19 vaccine.

CDR3 nucleotide sequence: TGTGCCTGGAGTGCGGGGGCCGGGGCCAACGTCCTGACTTTC. It translates to CAWSAGAGANVLTF. V and J are TRBV30 and TRBJ2-6; D tentatively reads TRBD1 or TRBD2 (6 bases each). Trimming removed 1 base at V and 4 bases at J, with 8 bases between. Germline V CDR1 and CDR2: GTSNPN, SVGIG (reference sequence). The CDR3 consists of 14 residues.

The J gene is TRBJ1-2, the V gene TRBV7-8, with 8 bases lining up with TRBD1. J lost 3 bases, V lost 3 bases, and 3 bases had no gene match. Germline values: CDR1 SGHVS, CDR2 FQNEAQ. CDR3 size: 14 residues. Here the CDR3 reads CASSLPGQDYGYTF. The CDR3 nucleotides read TGTGCCAGCAGCTTGCCGGGACAGGACTATGGCTACACCTTC.

J is TRBJ2-7 and V is TRBV28; 8 nucleotides align to TRBD1. CDR3 length: 15 residues. Germline V gene sequence: CDR1 MDHEN, CDR2 SYDVKM. V dropped 2 bases and J dropped 7; count of bases not matched to a gene: 10. CDR3 nucleotides: TGTGCCAGCAGTTTACCGGGGACAGGTTTCCTGGAGCAGTACTTC. It translates to CASSLPGTGFLEQYF. The whole variable domain, filled in from reference TRBV28 and TRBJ2-7, reads DVKVTQSSRYLVKRTGEKVFLECVQDMDHENMFWYRQDPGLGLRLIYFSYDVKMKEKGDIPEGYSVSREKKERFSLILESASTNQTSMYLCASSLPGTGFLEQYFGPGTRLTVT.

As regards this clone: The sample carries other DNA sequences with the same CDR3. The chain couples TRBV28 to TRBJ1-2, with D possibly being TRBD1 (5 bases). V was pared by 6 bases and J by 4 bases, with 9 bases between. Germline values: CDR1 MDHEN, CDR2 SYDVKM. The CDR3 loop spans 12 amino acids. This CDR3 is CASRTGGYGYTF. CDR3 DNA: TGTGCCAGCAGAACGGGGGGCTATGGCTACACCTTC.

The chain combines TRBV5-5 with TRBJ2-2; 13 nucleotides agree with TRBD2. The junction had 3 bases not matched to a gene; V was cut back by 1 base and J by 0 bases. Germline V lookup: CDR1 SGHKS, CDR2 YYEKEE (reference sequence). The CDR3 totals 18 residues. DNA for the CDR3: TGTGCCAGCAGCTTGCTCGGGACTAGCGGGGCGAACACCGGGGAGCTGTTTTTT. This gives the protein CASSLLGTSGANTGELFF.

This chain links TRBV18 with TRBJ1-1; a weak D match, TRBD1 (6 bases). Per germline, CDR1 KGHSH and CDR2 LQKENI. Trimming took off 3 bases at V and 7 bases at J, with 18 bases between the two ends. This CDR3 comprises 15 residues. CDR3 amino acids: CASSPPMGALHEAFF. In DNA form, the CDR3 reads TGTGCCAGCTCACCCCCTATGGGGGCCCTACATGAAGCTTTCTTT.

This clone turned up a few times. The V call is TRBV6-6, the J call TRBJ1-6, with D maybe TRBD1 (6 bases). Germline loops: CDR1 MNHNY, CDR2 SVGAGI (reference sequence). V was clipped by 2 bases and J by 7 bases, with 12 bases between them. CDR3 length: 15 residues. DNA for the CDR3: TGTGCCAGCAGTTACGCAGGGGCCGGCAATTCACCCCTCCACTTT. This gives the protein CASSYAGAGNSPLHF.

This clone was counted a few times. V is TRBV18 and J is TRBJ2-1; D remains ambiguous. Germline V lookup: CDR1 KGHSH, CDR2 LQKENI. CDR3 length equals 16 residues. V lost 3 bases and J 6 bases, leaving 18 bases between the germline ends. The CDR3 DNA reads as TGTGCCAGCTCACCCGGTGTAGTGTCAAATGGCAATGAGCAGTTCTTC. The encoded protein is CASSPGVVSNGNEQFF.

The CDR3 reads CASTPGGGLPYEQYF. In nucleotides, the CDR3 is TGCGCCAGCACCCCCGGCGGGGGTCTACCCTACGAGCAGTACTTC. The rearrangement links TRBV5-1 to TRBJ2-7; 7 bases align to TRBD2. The V gene's germline CDR1 is SGHRS and CDR2 YFSETQ. V was clipped by 6 bases and J by 2 bases; unmatched bases: 11. This CDR3 is 15 amino acids long.

V usage is TRBV25-1 and J usage is TRBJ2-3, with D tentatively TRBD2 (6 bases). CDR1 is MGHDK, CDR2 SYGVNS, per germline. The CDR3 has 16 residues. The V end was cut by 6 bases, the J end by 4 bases, with 20 bases between. The CDR3 loop is CASRGMAGSGADTQYF. CDR3 coding DNA: TGTGCCAGCAGAGGCATGGCAGGGTCGGGAGCAGATACGCAGTATTTT. The variable domain in full, with the rest retrieved from reference TRBV25-1 and TRBJ2-3, is EADIYQTPRYLVIGTGKKITLECSQTMGHDKMYWYQQDPGMELHLIHYSYGVNSTEKGDLSSESTVSRIRTEHFPLTLESARPSHTSQYLCASRGMAGSGADTQYFGPGTRLTVL.

The chain is built from TRBV19 and TRBJ1-5; possible D gene TRBD1, 5 bases. Germline V gene sequence: CDR1 LNHDA, CDR2 SQIVND (reference sequence). V was clipped by 3 bases and J by 4 bases, with 10 bases between them. The CDR3 extends over 14 amino acids. The CDR3 loop reads CASSIRRGNQPQHF. CDR3 nucleotide sequence: TGTGCCAGTAGTATCCGGAGGGGTAATCAGCCCCAGCATTTT.

This sequence joins TRBV5-4 and TRBJ2-5; maybe TRBD2 (6 bases). Germline V gene data show CDR1 as SGHNT and CDR2 as YYREEE (reference sequence). Trimming took 1 base from V and 5 from J, leaving 12 bases between them. The CDR3 is 14 amino acids. The CDR3 region has the DNA TGTGCCAGCAGCTTGACTAGCCCTCCGGAGACCCAGTACTTC. Amino acids: CASSLTSPPETQYF.

The chain has TRBV14 and TRBJ2-5, with 8 bases that match TRBD1. CDR1 SGHDN and CDR2 FVKESK come from the germline V gene. The CDR3 consists of 17 residues. V gave up 4 bases and J gave up 0 bases; unmatched junction bases: 10. The chain's CDR3 is CASSRRTGRSNQETQYF. The CDR3 bases are TGTGCCAGCAGCCGGCGGACAGGGCGGTCCAACCAAGAGACCCAGTACTTC.

The rearrangement joins TRBV3-1 (or the pseudogene TRBV3-2) to TRBJ1-2; D perhaps matches TRBD1 (6 bases). Trimming stripped 0 bases from V and 4 bases from J, with 9 bases between. The CDR3 spans 14 residues. CDR1 is LGHDT, CDR2 YNNKEL, per germline (reference sequence). The CDR3 DNA reads TGTGCCAGCAGCCAAGATCGACAGGCCTATGGCTACACCTTC. Translation gives CASSQDRQAYGYTF.

For the CDR3, the DNA is TGTGCCACCAGCAGAGACCCTTACTATGGCTACACCTTC. Translation gives CATSRDPYYGYTF. The genes are TRBV15 and TRBJ1-2; D is unresolved. V was cut by 0 bases and J by 3 bases, with 5 bases left in between. Per germline, CDR1 LNHNV and CDR2 YYDKDF (reference sequence). The CDR3 covers 13 residues.